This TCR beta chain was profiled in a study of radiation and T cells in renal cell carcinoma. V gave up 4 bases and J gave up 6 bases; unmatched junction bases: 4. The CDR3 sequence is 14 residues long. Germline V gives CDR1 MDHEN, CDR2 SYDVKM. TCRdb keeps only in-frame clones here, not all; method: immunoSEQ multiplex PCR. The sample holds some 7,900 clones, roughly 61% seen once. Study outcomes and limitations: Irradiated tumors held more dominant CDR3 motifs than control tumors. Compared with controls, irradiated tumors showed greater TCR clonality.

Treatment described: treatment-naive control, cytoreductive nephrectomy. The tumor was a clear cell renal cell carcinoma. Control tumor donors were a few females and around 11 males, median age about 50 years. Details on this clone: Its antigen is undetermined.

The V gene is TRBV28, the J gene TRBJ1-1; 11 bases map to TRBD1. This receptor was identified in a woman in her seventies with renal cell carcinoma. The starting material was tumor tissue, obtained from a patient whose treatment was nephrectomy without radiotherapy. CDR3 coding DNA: TGTGCCAGCAGTTCACCGGGACAGGGGGCTGAAGCTTTCTTT. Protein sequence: CASSSPGQGAEAFF.